Listed below are T cell receptor beta chains from one sample, sequenced in a study of cytomegalovirus exposure and HLA in healthy donors. This table comes from immunoSEQ multiplex PCR, and its TCRdb copy is limited to in-frame clones, with some not included. The sample lists around 58,000 clones; approximately 71% were seen once. What was sequenced was PBMCs. Source of these receptors: a man in his forties in good health and CMV-seropositive. CDR3s include the opening cysteine and the closing phenylalanine or tryptophan. D genes are given only for firm matches. Where a row states a size, it is once, few, many or the class of an expanded clone; other rows omit it.

j_gene: TRBJ2-6; abundance: NA; d_gene: TRBD2; v_gene: TRBV5-4; CDR3aa: CASSSLGTSGDSGANVLTF; CDR3nt: TGTGCCAGCAGCTCCCTCGGGACTAGCGGGGACTCTGGGGCCAACGTCCTGACTTTC
j_gene: TRBJ2-1; abundance: NA; d_gene: NA; v_gene: TRBV13; CDR3aa: CASTSQGGTEQFF; CDR3nt: TGTGCCAGCACGTCACAAGGGGGAACAGAGCAGTTCTTC
j_gene: TRBJ2-5; abundance: NA; d_gene: TRBD2; v_gene: TRBV5-1; CDR3aa: CASSSGGANQETQYF; CDR3nt: TGCGCCAGCAGCTCCGGGGGGGCGAACCAAGAGACCCAGTACTTC
j_gene: TRBJ1-1; abundance: NA; d_gene: TRBD1; v_gene: TRBV9; CDR3aa: CASSVTGSDTEAFF; CDR3nt: TGTGCCAGCAGCGTGACAGGGTCGGACACTGAAGCTTTCTTT
j_gene: TRBJ1-1; abundance: large; d_gene: TRBD1; v_gene: TRBV13; CDR3aa: CASSTEGARGTEAFF; CDR3nt: TGTGCCAGCAGCACAGAGGGGGCTAGAGGAACTGAAGCTTTCTTT
j_gene: TRBJ1-1; abundance: NA; d_gene: NA; v_gene: TRBV2; CDR3aa: CASSLQGPNTEAFF; CDR3nt: TGTGCCAGCAGCCTTCAGGGGCCGAACACTGAAGCTTTCTTT
j_gene: TRBJ1-2; abundance: once; d_gene: NA; v_gene: TRBV4-1; CDR3aa: CASSLSTRDNYGYTF; CDR3nt: TGCGCCAGCAGCCTCTCAACCCGAGATAACTATGGCTACACCTTC
j_gene: TRBJ2-7; abundance: NA; d_gene: TRBD2; v_gene: TRBV7-3; CDR3aa: CASSLKGGGVEQYF; CDR3nt: TGTGCCAGCAGCTTAAAGGGTGGGGGGGTAGAGCAGTACTTC
j_gene: TRBJ1-2; abundance: many; d_gene: NA; v_gene: TRBV5-1; CDR3aa: CASSLGTNYGYTF; CDR3nt: TGCGCCAGCAGCTTGGGGACAAACTATGGCTACACCTTC
j_gene: TRBJ2-1; abundance: NA; d_gene: NA; v_gene: TRBV15; CDR3aa: CATSSPNYVEGNEQFF; CDR3nt: TGTGCCACCAGCAGTCCCAACTACGTGGAAGGAAACGAGCAGTTCTTC
j_gene: TRBJ1-6; abundance: NA; d_gene: NA; v_gene: TRBV2; CDR3aa: CASSVTDLNSPLHF; CDR3nt: TGTGCCAGCAGTGTGACAGACCTAAATTCACCCCTCCACTTT
j_gene: TRBJ1-6; abundance: once; d_gene: TRBD1; v_gene: TRBV11-2; CDR3aa: CASSLAPGQGSPLHF; CDR3nt: TGTGCCAGCAGCTTAGCTCCGGGACAGGGTTCACCCCTCCACTTT
j_gene: TRBJ1-2; abundance: NA; d_gene: NA; v_gene: TRBV7-8; CDR3aa: CASSFPGEGYTF; CDR3nt: TGTGCCAGCAGCTTCCCAGGGGAGGGCTACACCTTC
j_gene: TRBJ1-1; abundance: NA; d_gene: NA; v_gene: TRBV5-1; CDR3aa: CASKAEGGNTEAFF; CDR3nt: TGCGCCAGCAAAGCGGAGGGCGGGAACACTGAAGCTTTCTTT
j_gene: TRBJ2-1; abundance: NA; d_gene: NA; v_gene: TRBV29-1; CDR3aa: CSILKENNEQFF; CDR3nt: TGCAGCATCTTAAAGGAGAACAATGAGCAGTTCTTC
j_gene: TRBJ2-2; abundance: once; d_gene: TRBD1; v_gene: TRBV5-1; CDR3aa: CASSTGQEAGELFF; CDR3nt: TGCGCCAGCAGCACAGGACAGGAGGCCGGGGAGCTGTTTTTT
j_gene: TRBJ1-4; abundance: NA; d_gene: NA; v_gene: TRBV2; CDR3aa: CASSGRVGGLTNEKLFF; CDR3nt: TGTGCCAGCAGCGGACGCGTGGGGGGGCTAACTAATGAAAAACTGTTTTTT
j_gene: TRBJ1-1; abundance: NA; d_gene: NA; v_gene: TRBV7-8; CDR3aa: CASSLIPLRGTVMNTEAFF; CDR3nt: TGTGCCAGCAGCTTAATACCCCTACGGGGGACCGTCATGAACACTGAAGCTTTCTTT
j_gene: TRBJ1-6; abundance: once; d_gene: NA; v_gene: TRBV15; CDR3aa: CATSRDGSALYSPLHF; CDR3nt: TGTGCCACCAGCAGAGATGGTTCCGCACTCTATTCACCCCTCCACTTT
j_gene: TRBJ1-1; abundance: few; d_gene: NA; v_gene: TRBV18; CDR3aa: CASSPVTVQNTEAFF; CDR3nt: TGTGCCAGCTCACCTGTGACTGTACAGAACACTGAAGCTTTCTTT
j_gene: TRBJ2-5; abundance: once; d_gene: NA; v_gene: TRBV9; CDR3aa: CASSGGVMGTETQYF; CDR3nt: TGTGCCAGCAGCGGGGGGGTGATGGGTACGGAGACCCAGTACTTC
j_gene: TRBJ1-1; abundance: NA; d_gene: NA; v_gene: TRBV5-1; CDR3aa: CASSLGALGVDTEAFF; CDR3nt: TGCGCCAGCAGCTTGGGAGCCTTGGGAGTCGACACTGAAGCTTTCTTT
j_gene: TRBJ1-6; abundance: NA; d_gene: TRBD1; v_gene: TRBV5-6; CDR3aa: CASSFGQGTNSPLHF; CDR3nt: TGTGCCAGCAGCTTCGGACAGGGGACTAATTCCCCCCTCCACTTT
j_gene: TRBJ1-4; abundance: once; d_gene: TRBD1; v_gene: TRBV5-1; CDR3aa: CASRAGTANEKLFF; CDR3nt: TGCGCCAGCAGAGCCGGGACAGCTAATGAAAAACTGTTTTTT
j_gene: TRBJ1-1; abundance: NA; d_gene: TRBD1; v_gene: TRBV15; CDR3aa: CATSRGGTDYTEAFF; CDR3nt: TGTGCCACCAGCAGAGGAGGGACAGACTACACTGAAGCTTTCTTT
j_gene: TRBJ2-5; abundance: NA; d_gene: NA; v_gene: TRBV29-1; CDR3aa: CSVEDWPQETQYF; CDR3nt: TGCAGCGTGGAAGACTGGCCCCAAGAGACCCAGTACTTC
j_gene: TRBJ1-1; abundance: NA; d_gene: NA; v_gene: TRBV30; CDR3aa: CAWKWRARGAFF; CDR3nt: TGTGCCTGGAAATGGAGGGCCAGAGGAGCTTTCTTT
j_gene: TRBJ2-5; abundance: NA; d_gene: TRBD2; v_gene: TRBV2; CDR3aa: CASRKAGWGETQYF; CDR3nt: TGTGCCAGCAGGAAAGCGGGGTGGGGGGAGACCCAGTACTTC
j_gene: TRBJ2-1; abundance: NA; d_gene: TRBD1; v_gene: TRBV2; CDR3aa: CAGRQGADRYNEQFF; CDR3nt: TGTGCCGGACGACAGGGGGCGGACCGCTACAATGAGCAGTTCTTC
j_gene: TRBJ2-3; abundance: few; d_gene: NA; v_gene: TRBV6-5; CDR3aa: CASSYSSGTDTQYF; CDR3nt: TGTGCCAGCAGTTACTCTAGCGGCACAGATACGCAGTATTTT
j_gene: TRBJ2-3; abundance: NA; d_gene: TRBD2; v_gene: TRBV5-1; CDR3aa: CASSFGGLDTQYF; CDR3nt: TGCGCCAGCAGCTTCGGGGGGTTAGATACGCAGTATTTT
j_gene: TRBJ1-4; abundance: NA; d_gene: NA; v_gene: TRBV5-6; CDR3aa: CASSLEAGEGEKLFF; CDR3nt: TGTGCCAGCAGCCTGGAGGCAGGGGAAGGAGAAAAACTGTTTTTT